The source of this TCR beta chain is a study of blood T cell repertoires in COVID-19. Study summary: Specimens from acute and convalescent COVID-19 originated in the United States, Italy and Spain. PBMCs, B-cell-depleted T cells, or T cells were the source of the cDNA or gDNA that made up the material.

The authors' processing: Amplification of reference gene primers was used by the study to estimate nucleated cell counts. The repertoire was sequenced with immunoSEQ multiplex PCR; TCRdb's copy has only in-frame clones and lacks some. The DNA gave D and trimming, while V, J and clone size come from that table. The table shows roughly 170,000 clones, with around nine tenths occurring only once. Germline-derived CDR1 and CDR2 are SGHAT and FQNNGV. The CDR3 contains 11 residues. Deletions cut 10 bases from V and 5 bases from J, with 10 bases between. Specimen: peripheral blood. The clonotype was recovered from a woman younger than 30 who had recovered from COVID-19. The V call is TRBV11-2, the J call TRBJ2-3; TRBD2 is a possible D gene (6 bases). CDR3 sequence reads: CATLGGDTQYF. The CDR3 DNA sequence: TGTGCCACCCTGGGGGGAGATACGCAGTATTTT. The full variable domain, completed using reference TRBV11-2 and TRBJ2-3, is EAGVAQSPRYKIIEKRQSVAFWCNPISGHATLYWYQQILGQGPKLLIQFQNNGVVDDSQLPKDRFSAERLKGVDSTLKIQPAKLEDSAVYLCATLGGDTQYFGPGTRLTVL.